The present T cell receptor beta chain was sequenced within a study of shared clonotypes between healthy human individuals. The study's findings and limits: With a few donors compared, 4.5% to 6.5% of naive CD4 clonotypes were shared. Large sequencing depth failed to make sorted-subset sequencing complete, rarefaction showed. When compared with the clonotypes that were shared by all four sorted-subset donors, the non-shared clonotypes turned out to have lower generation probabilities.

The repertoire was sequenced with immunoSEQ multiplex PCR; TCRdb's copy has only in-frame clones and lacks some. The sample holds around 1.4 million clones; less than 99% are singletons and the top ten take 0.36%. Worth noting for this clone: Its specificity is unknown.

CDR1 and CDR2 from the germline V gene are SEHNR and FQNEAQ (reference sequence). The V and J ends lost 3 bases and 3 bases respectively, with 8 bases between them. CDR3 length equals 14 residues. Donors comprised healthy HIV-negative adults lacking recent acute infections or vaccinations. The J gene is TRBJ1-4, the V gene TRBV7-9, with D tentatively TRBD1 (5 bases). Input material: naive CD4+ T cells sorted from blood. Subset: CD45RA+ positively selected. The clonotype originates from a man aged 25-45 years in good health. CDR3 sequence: CASSFGTSNEKLFF. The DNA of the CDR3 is TGTGCCAGCAGCTTCGGGACGTCTAATGAAAAACTGTTTTTT.